The next 20 T cell receptor beta chains were all read from a single sample in a study of T cell repertoires in cytomegalovirus infection (dated by TCRdb to the late 2010s). Sequencing was carried out with an Illumina HiSeq 1500. TCRdb handled the public reads itself, with Q25 trimming in fastp and clone calling in MiXCR, and kept productive beta chains. Each entry merges the rows of one CDR3 protein and shows their most common DNA and genes. The table for this sample lists approximately 910,000 distinct CDR3 sequences; 31% of them were counted only once. The top ten hold around 15% of the sample. The treatment or condition label of this sample denotes: in vitro stimulation with specific CMV peptide epitopes to enrich CMV-specific T cells. The antigens for these receptors are not known. This sample comprised cultured CD8+ T cells from PBMCs, obtained from culture after CMV antigen stimulation. Receptors originate from a human donor in good health (CMV status not recorded). Some clones in this sample may be carry-over from other donors' samples.

The rearrangement joins TRBV7-6 to TRBJ1-2; 8 bases fit TRBD1. This CDR3 has 13 residues. From germline, CDR1 is SGHVS and CDR2 FNYEAQ. V dropped 6 bases and J dropped 8; count of bases not matched to a gene: 8. CDR3 DNA: TGTGCCAGCAGTGCAGGGGGCGGTTGGGGCTACACCTTC. Encoded protein: CASSAGGGWGYTF.

This chain uses TRBV6-6 with TRBJ1-2; maybe TRBD1 (5 bases). From germline, CDR1 is MNHNY and CDR2 SVGAGI (reference sequence). Trimming shortened V by 4 bases and J by 3 bases, and 9 bases separated the two germline ends. The CDR3 loop spans 13 amino acids. The CDR3 region is CASSSGFDYGYTF. DNA of the CDR3: TGTGCCAGCAGTTCAGGGTTCGACTATGGCTACACCTTC.

The sample holds a few counts of this clonotype. J is TRBJ1-1 and V is TRBV7-9, with D possibly matching TRBD1 (5 bases). The CDR3 is 12 amino acids. Between the trimmed V and J ends, which lost 8 bases and 1 base, there was a span of 8 bases. Germline CDR1 reads SEHNR; CDR2 reads FQNEAQ (reference sequence). CDR3 bases: TGTGCCAGCGGGACCGAGAACACTGAAGCTTTCTTT. The encoded protein is CASGTENTEAFF.

The rearrangement joins TRBV7-9 to TRBJ2-7; the D is unclear. Germline CDR1 SEHNR, CDR2 FQNEAQ (reference sequence). This CDR3 is 14 amino acids long. V was trimmed by 1 base and J by 1 base, leaving 8 bases between them. Here the CDR3 reads CASSLDLTSYEQYF. In nucleotides, the CDR3 is TGTGCCAGCAGCTTAGACCTCACGTCCTACGAGCAGTACTTC.

This clonotype has only one observation. This sequence joins TRBV29-1 and TRBJ1-1; weak D call: TRBD1 (5 bases). Looked up from germline, CDR1 is SQVTM and CDR2 is ANQGSEA. Trimming removed 6 bases from V and 3 bases from J, with 11 bases in between. The CDR3 contains 12 residues. CDR3 coding DNA: TGCAGCGTGGGACCCGACGACACTGAAGCTTTCTTT. It yields the protein CSVGPDDTEAFF.

This chain connects TRBV27 to TRBJ2-7; the D call may be TRBD1 or TRBD2 (5 bases each). V lost 0 bases and J lost 3, with 12 bases in between. CDR3 length: 15 amino acids. In germline, CDR1 is MNHEY, CDR2 SMNVEV (reference sequence). In DNA, the CDR3 is TGTGCCAGCAGTTTATCGGGGACGGATTACTACGAGCAGTACTTC. This sequence encodes CASSLSGTDYYEQYF.

The CDR3 is CASSVDSSTEAFF. CDR3 nucleotide sequence: TGCGCCAGCAGCGTCGACAGTAGCACTGAAGCTTTCTTT. This chain links TRBV5-1 with TRBJ1-1, with D perhaps TRBD1 (5 bases). CDR1 is SGHRS, CDR2 YFSETQ, per germline. CDR3 length: 13 amino acids. Trimming shortened V by 4 bases and J by 4 bases, and 11 bases separated the two germline ends.

This sequence joins TRBV27 and TRBJ1-5, with D unresolved. Germline V lookup: CDR1 MNHEY, CDR2 SMNVEV (reference sequence). The V gene lost 7 bases and the J gene lost 6 bases, with 22 bases spanning the gap. CDR3 length: 16 amino acids. The CDR3 DNA sequence: TGTGCCAGCATGCCGTGGGTAGTGGTGATGAGTCAGCCCCAGCATTTT. This gives the protein CASMPWVVVMSQPQHF.

This clonotype was seen many times. The chain links TRBV7-6 to TRBJ2-3, with 7 bases fitting TRBD2. V gave up 5 bases and J gave up 4 bases; unmatched junction bases: 3. The CDR3 runs 13 residues. The germline V gene has CDR1 SGHVS and CDR2 FNYEAQ. CDR3 nucleotides: TGTGCCAGCAGCACTGGACTAGCAGATACGCAGTATTTT. Translated: CASSTGLADTQYF.

J is TRBJ2-1 and V is TRBV19, with a possible D match to TRBD2 (5 bases). The CDR3 has 14 residues. Germline CDR1 reads LNHDA; CDR2 reads SQIVND (reference sequence). Trimming shortened V by 5 bases and J by 5 bases, and 13 bases separated the two germline ends. The CDR3 protein is CASSWSGPDNEQFF. The CDR3 nucleotides read TGTGCCAGTAGTTGGAGCGGACCCGACAATGAGCAGTTCTTC.

The genes are TRBV6-2 or TRBV6-3 and TRBJ1-5; D remains ambiguous. The CDR3 runs to 16 residues. In germline, CDR1 is MNHEY, CDR2 SVGEGT. With 5 bases removed from V and 4 bases from J, the gap between germline ends came to 18 bases. CDR3 sequence reads: CASSTYQALRNQPQHF. The CDR3 bases are TGTGCCAGCAGTACCTACCAGGCTTTGAGGAATCAGCCCCAGCATTTT.

CDR3 in DNA: TGTGCCCTGGGCAAACCTCGTAGCAATCAGCCCCAGCATTTT. It codes for CALGKPRSNQPQHF. The V and J genes are TRBV6-1 and TRBJ1-5; D gene unclear. V was cut by 11 bases and J by 0 bases, with 14 bases left in between. CDR1 and CDR2 (germline): MNHNS, SASEGT. The CDR3 is 14 residues long.

In this sample, this clonotype turned up a few times. CDR3 coding DNA: TGTGCCAGCAGCATTAGCGGGGGTCTCAATGAGCAGTTCTTC. Its protein is CASSISGGLNEQFF. The genes are TRBV11-3 and TRBJ2-1; TRBD2 aligns across 9 bases. The germline gives CDR1 SGHNT, CDR2 YENEEA. After removal of 5 bases from V and 6 bases from J, the junction contained 5 bases not matched to a gene. The CDR3 contains 14 residues.

The CDR3 protein is CASSPYRDGYGYTF. DNA for the CDR3: TGTGCCAGCAGCCCTTACCGGGACGGCTATGGCTACACCTTC. The chain couples TRBV12-3 or TRBV12-4 to TRBJ1-2; tentatively, D is TRBD1 (5 bases). V lost 6 bases and J 4 bases, leaving 15 bases between the germline ends. The length of the CDR3 is 14 residues.

At least ten counts were recorded for this clonotype. The genes are TRBV7-6 and TRBJ2-5; 12 nucleotides align to TRBD2. Per the germline V gene, CDR1 is SGHVS and CDR2 is FNYEAQ. The CDR3 loop spans 14 amino acids. The J segment lost 5 bases and the V segment lost 6 bases, leaving 4 bases of the junction unmatched. The CDR3 spells CASSWTSGDETQYF. In DNA, the CDR3 is TGTGCCAGCAGTTGGACTAGCGGGGACGAGACCCAGTACTTC.

The CDR3 protein is CASSLGQGTGNTIYF. The CDR3 bases are TGTGCCAGCAGTTTAGGACAGGGAACGGGAAACACCATATATTTT. V is TRBV12-3 or TRBV12-4 and J is TRBJ1-3; 7 bases map to TRBD1. This CDR3 region has 15 residues. J gave up 4 bases and V 1 base, and 4 bases lay outside the gene matches.

The rearrangement joins TRBV20-1 to TRBJ2-1; 9 bases are a match to TRBD2. Germline loops: CDR1 DFQATT, CDR2 SNEGSKA (reference sequence). The CDR3 is 15 amino acids. V shed 1 base, J shed 4 bases, and the junction held 5 bases outside the gene matches. For the CDR3, the DNA is TGCAGTGCTAGAGTTAGCGGGGGAGGATACAATGAGCAGTTCTTC. Amino acid sequence: CSARVSGGGYNEQFF.

This chain links TRBV19 with TRBJ2-1; TRBD1 matches at 10 bases. This CDR3 is 15 amino acids long. Germline assignment: CDR1 LNHDA and CDR2 SQIVND (reference sequence). Losses at the gene ends were 2 bases for V and 9 bases for J; bases not matched to a gene: 7. The CDR3 DNA sequence: TGTGCCAGTAGTATACCGGGACAGGGGTGGGGTGAGCAGTTCTTC. Protein product: CASSIPGQGWGEQFF.

The J gene is TRBJ2-7, the V gene TRBV12-3 or TRBV12-4, with 7 bases that match TRBD1. The CDR3 loop spans 15 amino acids. Germline trimming cut 6 bases from V and 1 base from J; bases unmatched to any gene: 9. CDR3 sequence: CASSPLDRESYEQYF. CDR3 nucleotide sequence: TGTGCCAGCAGCCCCCTTGACAGGGAATCCTACGAGCAGTACTTC.

This chain joins TRBV3-1 and TRBJ2-5, with D unclear. The germline CDR1 and CDR2 sequences are LGHDT and YNNKEL (reference sequence). The CDR3 length is 13 residues. V lost 4 bases, J lost 5 bases, and 11 bases lay in between. In nucleotides, the CDR3 is TGTGCCAGCAGCCCCTCGAAGGGTGAGACCCAGTACTTC. Encoded protein: CASSPSKGETQYF.